The 21 T cell receptor beta chains reported below all come from one sample, sequenced in a study of cytotoxic CD8 clonotypes in ibrutinib-treated CLL. Libraries were prepared by immunoSEQ multiplex PCR; TCRdb keeps only in-frame clonotypes and omits some of them. The sample yields around 310,000 clones, about 80% seen once. Sequenced here: PBMCs, sampled before ibrutinib treatment. These receptors originate from a human donor with chronic lymphocytic leukemia.

This sequence joins TRBV7-6 and TRBJ1-1; D gene ambiguous. This CDR3 is built from 14 residues. Trimming removed 1 base from V and 1 base from J, with 7 bases in between. Per germline, CDR1 SGHVS and CDR2 FNYEAQ. CDR3 in amino acids: CASSLGWQNTEAFF. CDR3 DNA: TGTGCCAGCAGCTTAGGGTGGCAGAACACTGAAGCTTTCTTT.

The chain employs TRBV30 and TRBJ1-4; no reliable D call. With 5 bases removed from V and 2 bases from J, the gap between germline ends came to 12 bases. This CDR3 is 14 amino acids long. Germline V CDR1 and CDR2: GTSNPN, SVGIG (reference sequence). In nucleotides, the CDR3 is TGTGCCTGGCAACGGGATTTCACTAATGAAAAACTGTTTTTT. Translated, it gives CAWQRDFTNEKLFF.

This chain links TRBV28 with TRBJ1-1; D is possibly TRBD1 (6 bases). Germline values: CDR1 MDHEN, CDR2 SYDVKM. The CDR3 covers 12 residues. The V end lost 6 bases, the J end lost 7 bases, and 12 bases lay between the germline ends. The CDR3 DNA follows: TGTGCCAGCAGAATTGGGGGCTTTGAAGCTTTCTTT. This encodes CASRIGGFEAFF.

The V and J genes are TRBV6-5 and TRBJ2-3, with D possibly TRBD2 on 6 matching bases. This CDR3 is built from 14 residues. V lost 7 bases to trimming and J lost 4 bases, with 15 bases between them. The germline gives CDR1 MNHEY, CDR2 SVGAGI. For the CDR3, the DNA is TGTGCCAGCACCAACTCCCCTAGCGCAGATACGCAGTATTTT. Encoded protein: CASTNSPSADTQYF.

The gene calls are TRBV6-5 and TRBJ1-2; 7 nucleotides align to TRBD1. The CDR3 spans 13 residues. Germline lookup yields CDR1 MNHEY and CDR2 SVGAGI. Trimming removed 2 bases from V and 5 bases from J; junction bases left unmatched: 2. The CDR3 sequence is CASSYGQAYGYTF. The CDR3 region has the DNA TGTGCCAGCAGTTACGGACAGGCTTATGGCTACACCTTC.

The chain uses TRBV28 and TRBJ2-7; the D is unclear. Germline V CDR1 and CDR2: MDHEN, SYDVKM. The CDR3 extends over 15 amino acids. V was trimmed by 5 bases and J by 3 bases, leaving 17 bases between them. The CDR3 DNA reads TGTGCCAGCAGTAAGTACGGCACACAGTACTACGAGCAGTACTTC. It is translated as CASSKYGTQYYEQYF.

V is TRBV4-1 and J is TRBJ2-7; 8 nucleotides line up with TRBD1. CDR1 is MGHRA and CDR2 is YSYEKL in the germline V gene. This CDR3 has 15 residues. V lost 0 bases and J lost 6; bases outside the gene matches: 7. In DNA, the CDR3 is TGCGCCAGCAGCCAAGACGGGACAGGTTCTTCCGAGCAGTACTTC. Amino acid sequence: CASSQDGTGSSEQYF.

The table lists this clone with many counts. This chain joins TRBV29-1 and TRBJ1-5; D gene unclear. The CDR3 sequence is 14 residues long. V shed 5 bases and J shed 4 bases, with 15 bases lying between them. Germline CDR1 SQVTM, CDR2 ANQGSEA. CDR3 protein: CSVSVRDGNQPQHF. CDR3 DNA: TGCAGCGTTTCTGTTAGGGATGGAAATCAGCCCCAGCATTTT.

The CDR3 spells CASSDLTIETQYF. CDR3 coding DNA: TGTGCCAGCAGTGACCTTACGATAGAGACCCAGTACTTC. The rearrangement uses TRBV2 and TRBJ2-5; unclear D gene. Germline-derived CDR1 and CDR2 are SNHLY and FYNNEI. V was pared by 3 bases and J by 4 bases, with 9 bases between. This CDR3 contains 13 residues.

In this sample, this clone turned up a few times. J is TRBJ1-5 and V is TRBV2, with no clear D. V lost 0 bases to trimming and J lost 10 bases, with 10 bases between them. Germline V gene data show CDR1 as SNHLY and CDR2 as FYNNEI. This CDR3 spans 13 amino acids. CDR3 amino acids: CASSEARLPPQHF. The CDR3 nucleotides read TGTGCCAGCAGTGAAGCTAGACTCCCTCCCCAGCATTTT. Together with reference TRBV2 and TRBJ1-5, the CDR3 gives the full variable domain: EPEVTQTPSHQVTQMGQEVILRCVPISNHLYFYWYRQILGQKVEFLVSFYNNEISEKSEIFDDQFSVERPDGSNFTLKIRSTKLEDSAMYFCASSEARLPPQHFGDGTRLSIL.

The chain joins TRBV18 to TRBJ2-5, with 10 positions matching TRBD1. In germline, CDR1 is KGHSH, CDR2 LQKENI. After removal of 6 bases from V and 7 bases from J, the junction contained 8 bases not matched to a gene. This CDR3 has 14 residues. The CDR3 sequence: CASSQDRGRGTQYF. The CDR3 DNA follows: TGTGCCAGCTCGCAAGACAGGGGGCGAGGGACCCAGTACTTC.

V usage is TRBV7-2 and J usage is TRBJ2-7; TRBD2 aligns across 7 bases. Unmatched junction bases numbered 10, after V lost 2 bases and J lost 12 bases. The CDR3 sequence is 13 residues long. In germline, CDR1 is SGHTA, CDR2 FQGNSA. CDR3 sequence reads: CASSLTSVREAYF. As DNA, the CDR3 is TGTGCCAGCAGCTTAACTAGCGTTAGAGAGGCGTACTTC.

A few counts support this clone. J is TRBJ2-1 and V is TRBV7-2, with 10 bases lining up with TRBD2. The CDR3 is 16 amino acids. V lost 2 bases to trimming and J lost 8 bases; unmatched junction nucleotides: 9. Germline loops: CDR1 SGHTA, CDR2 FQGNSA. The CDR3 bases are TGTGCCAGCAGCTTACAAAGCGGACTAGCGGATCATGAGCAGTTCTTC. Encoded protein: CASSLQSGLADHEQFF. Full variable domain (missing parts from reference TRBV7-2 and TRBJ2-1): GAGVSQSPSNKVTEKGKDVELRCDPISGHTALYWYRQSLGQGLEFLIYFQGNSAPDKSGLPSDRFSAERTGGSVSTLTIQRTQQEDSAVYLCASSLQSGLADHEQFFGPGTRLTVL.

J is TRBJ1-3 and V is TRBV13, with 7 positions matching TRBD1. Per the germline V gene, CDR1 is PRHDT and CDR2 is FYEKMQ (reference sequence). CDR3 size: 15 residues. The V gene end was trimmed by 5 bases and the J gene end by 4 bases; junction bases not matched to a gene: 8. Here the CDR3 reads CASSPGRGVGNTIYF. CDR3 sequence (DNA): TGTGCCAGCAGCCCCGGCAGGGGGGTCGGAAACACCATATATTTT.

The chain links TRBV25-1 to TRBJ2-1; TRBD1 is a possible D gene (5 bases). Germline V gene sequence: CDR1 MGHDK, CDR2 SYGVNS. Trimming took off 5 bases at V and 10 bases at J, with 12 bases between the two ends. The CDR3 is 12 residues long. CDR3 residues: CASSNRQNEQFF. CDR3 sequence (DNA): TGTGCCAGCAGTAATCGACAGAACGAGCAGTTCTTC.

The V and J genes are TRBV7-9 and TRBJ1-2; 7 bases match TRBD1. The ends lost 8 bases at V and 8 bases at J; junction bases unmatched: 11. CDR1 is SEHNR and CDR2 is FQNEAQ in the germline V gene (reference sequence). There are 13 residues in the CDR3. The CDR3 sequence: CASGEGQLRGYTF. The DNA of the CDR3 is TGTGCCAGCGGGGAGGGACAGCTACGAGGCTACACCTTC.

The chain combines TRBV10-3 with TRBJ2-5; TRBD2 is a possible D gene (6 bases). This CDR3 has 13 amino acids. CDR1 ENHRY and CDR2 SYGVKD come from the germline V gene. Trimming pared 8 bases from V and 5 bases from J, leaving 15 bases between. As DNA, the CDR3 is TGTGCCATCGGGTGGCGGGGTCGTGAGACCCAGTACTTC. Protein: CAIGWRGRETQYF.

The V and J genes are TRBV7-3 and TRBJ2-1, with D possibly TRBD1 on 6 matching bases. The CDR3 spans 16 residues. The germline V gene has CDR1 SGHTA and CDR2 FQGTGA. Deletions cut 4 bases from V and 9 bases from J, with 22 bases between. The CDR3 DNA sequence: TGTGCCAGCAGCTCATATACAGGGATGGGTCGGGGTGAGCAGTTCTTC. Its translation: CASSSYTGMGRGEQFF.

The chain joins TRBV5-6 to TRBJ1-1, with D unclear. The V and J ends lost 4 bases and 0 bases respectively, with 13 bases between them. CDR1 is SGHDT and CDR2 is YYEEEE in the germline V gene. The CDR3 length is 15 residues. CDR3 sequence: CASSRPFSMNTEAFF. Here the CDR3 DNA reads TGTGCCAGCAGCCGCCCCTTTAGCATGAACACTGAAGCTTTCTTT.

The rearrangement links TRBV4-2 to TRBJ2-4; a possible D gene is TRBD2 (5 bases). The V gene's germline CDR1 is LGHNA and CDR2 YNFKEQ. The CDR3 totals 16 residues. The V end was cut by 0 bases, the J end by 1 base, with 10 bases between. The chain's CDR3 is CASSQERAQAKNIQYF. CDR3 in DNA: TGTGCCAGCAGCCAAGAGAGGGCGCAGGCCAAAAACATTCAGTACTTC.

The gene calls are TRBV5-5 and TRBJ2-7; D is perhaps TRBD1 or TRBD2 (5 bases each). This CDR3 spans 14 amino acids. Trimming cost V 0 bases and J 3 bases, with 10 bases left between them. CDR1 and CDR2 from the germline V gene are SGHKS and YYEKEE (reference sequence). CDR3 coding DNA: TGTGCCAGCAGCTTGGCAGGGACGAACTACGAGCAGTACTTC. It is translated as CASSLAGTNYEQYF.